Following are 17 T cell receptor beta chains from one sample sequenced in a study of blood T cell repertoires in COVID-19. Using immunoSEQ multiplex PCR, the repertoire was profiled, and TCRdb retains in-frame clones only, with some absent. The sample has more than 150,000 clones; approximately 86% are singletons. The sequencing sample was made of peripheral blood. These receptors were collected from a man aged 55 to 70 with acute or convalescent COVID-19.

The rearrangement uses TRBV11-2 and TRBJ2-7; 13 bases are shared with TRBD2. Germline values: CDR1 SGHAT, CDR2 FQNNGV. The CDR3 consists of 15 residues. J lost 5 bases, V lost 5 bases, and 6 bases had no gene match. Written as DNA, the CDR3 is TGTGCCAGCAGCGTGGGACTAGCGGGAAAGGACGAGCAGTACTTC. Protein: CASSVGLAGKDEQYF.

CDR3 amino acids: CASSRISGQANYGYTF. CDR3 coding DNA: TGTGCCAGCAGCCGGATCTCAGGACAGGCGAACTATGGCTACACCTTC. V gene TRBV5-6 combines with J gene TRBJ1-2; 7 bases are shared with TRBD1. This CDR3 is built from 16 residues. Germline V gene lookup returns CDR1 SGHDT and CDR2 YYEEEE. V shed 4 bases and J 2 bases; nucleotides not matched to a gene: 11.

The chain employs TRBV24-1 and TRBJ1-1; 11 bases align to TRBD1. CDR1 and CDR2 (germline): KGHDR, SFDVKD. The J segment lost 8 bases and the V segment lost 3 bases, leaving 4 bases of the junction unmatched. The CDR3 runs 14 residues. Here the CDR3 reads CATSDPGQGAEAFF. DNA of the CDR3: TGTGCCACCAGTGATCCCGGACAGGGGGCGGAAGCTTTCTTT.

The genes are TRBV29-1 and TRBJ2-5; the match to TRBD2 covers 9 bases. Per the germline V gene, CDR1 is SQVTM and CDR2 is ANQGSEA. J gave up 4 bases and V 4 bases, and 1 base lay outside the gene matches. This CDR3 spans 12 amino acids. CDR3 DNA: TGCAGCGTTGGTAGCGGGGGAGAGACCCAGTACTTC. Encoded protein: CSVGSGGETQYF.

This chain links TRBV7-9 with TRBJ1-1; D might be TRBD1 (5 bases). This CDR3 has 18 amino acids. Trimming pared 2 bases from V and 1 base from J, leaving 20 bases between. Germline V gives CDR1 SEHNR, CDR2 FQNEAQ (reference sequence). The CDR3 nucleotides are TGTGCCAGCAGCTTACCGGCCGCCGGAGGGGAGGCGAACACTGAAGCTTTCTTT. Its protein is CASSLPAAGGEANTEAFF.

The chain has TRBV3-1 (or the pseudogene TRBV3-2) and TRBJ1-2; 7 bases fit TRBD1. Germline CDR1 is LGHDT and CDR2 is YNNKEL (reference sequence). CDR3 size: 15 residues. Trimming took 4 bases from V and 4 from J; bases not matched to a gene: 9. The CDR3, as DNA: TGTGCCAGCAGCCCCGCCGGACAGGCAGGCTATGGCTACACCTTC. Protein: CASSPAGQAGYGYTF.

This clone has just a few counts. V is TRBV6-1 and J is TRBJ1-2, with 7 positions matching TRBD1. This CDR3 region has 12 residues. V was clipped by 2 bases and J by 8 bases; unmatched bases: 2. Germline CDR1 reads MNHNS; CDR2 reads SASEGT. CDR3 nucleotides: TGTGCCAGCAGTGAACAGGGGGGCGGCTACACCTTC. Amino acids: CASSEQGGGYTF.

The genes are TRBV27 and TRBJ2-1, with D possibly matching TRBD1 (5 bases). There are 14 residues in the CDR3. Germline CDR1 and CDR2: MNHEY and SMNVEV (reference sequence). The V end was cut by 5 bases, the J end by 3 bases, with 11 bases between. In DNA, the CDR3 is TGTGCCAGCAGTATTTCCAGGGACTACAATGAGCAGTTCTTC. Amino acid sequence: CASSISRDYNEQFF.

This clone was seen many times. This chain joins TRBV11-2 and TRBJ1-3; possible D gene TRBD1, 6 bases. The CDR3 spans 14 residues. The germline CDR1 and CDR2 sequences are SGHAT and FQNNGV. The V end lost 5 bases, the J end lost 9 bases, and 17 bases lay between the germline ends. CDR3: CASSPLPGAATIYF. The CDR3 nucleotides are TGTGCCAGCAGCCCACTCCCAGGGGCAGCCACCATATATTTT.

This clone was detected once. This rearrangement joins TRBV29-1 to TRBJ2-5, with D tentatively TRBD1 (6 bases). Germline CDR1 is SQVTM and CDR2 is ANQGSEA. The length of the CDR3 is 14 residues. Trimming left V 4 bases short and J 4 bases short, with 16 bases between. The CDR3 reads CSVVVGGPGETQYF. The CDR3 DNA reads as TGCAGCGTTGTGGTAGGGGGTCCAGGAGAGACCCAGTACTTC.

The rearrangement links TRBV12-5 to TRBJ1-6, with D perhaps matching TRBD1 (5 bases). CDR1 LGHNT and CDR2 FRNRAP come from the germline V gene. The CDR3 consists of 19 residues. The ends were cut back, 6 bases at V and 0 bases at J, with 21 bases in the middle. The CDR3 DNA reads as TGTGCTAGTGGGCAGGGAAGGGCCCTTTTGGGCTCCTATAATTCACCCCTCCACTTT. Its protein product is CASGQGRALLGSYNSPLHF. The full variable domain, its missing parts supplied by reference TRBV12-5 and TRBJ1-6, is DARVTQTPRHKVTEMGQEVTMRCQPILGHNTVFWYRQTMMQGLELLAYFRNRAPLDDSGMPKDRFSAEMPDATLATLKIQPSEPRDSAVYFCASGQGRALLGSYNSPLHFGNGTRLTVT.

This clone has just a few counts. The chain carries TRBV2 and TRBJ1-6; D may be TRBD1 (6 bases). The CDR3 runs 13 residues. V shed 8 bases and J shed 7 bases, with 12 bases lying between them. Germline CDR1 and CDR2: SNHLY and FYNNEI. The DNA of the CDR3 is TGTGCCAGCGCCGGGACACCAAATTCACCCCTCCACTTT. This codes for CASAGTPNSPLHF. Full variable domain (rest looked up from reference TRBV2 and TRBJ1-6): EPEVTQTPSHQVTQMGQEVILRCVPISNHLYFYWYRQILGQKVEFLVSFYNNEISEKSEIFDDQFSVERPDGSNFTLKIRSTKLEDSAMYFCASAGTPNSPLHFGNGTRLTVT.

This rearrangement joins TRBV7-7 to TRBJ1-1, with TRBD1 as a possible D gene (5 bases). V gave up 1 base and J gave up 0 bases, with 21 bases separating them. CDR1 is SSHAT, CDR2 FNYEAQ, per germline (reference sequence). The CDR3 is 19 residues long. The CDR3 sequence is CASSLGQRTWTLMNTEAFF. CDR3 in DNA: TGTGCCAGCAGCTTAGGACAGCGAACGTGGACCCTAATGAACACTGAAGCTTTCTTT.

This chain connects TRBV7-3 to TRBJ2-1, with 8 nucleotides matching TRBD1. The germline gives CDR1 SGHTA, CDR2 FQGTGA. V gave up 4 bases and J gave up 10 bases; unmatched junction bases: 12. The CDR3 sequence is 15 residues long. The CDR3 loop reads CASSSPVDRGREQFF. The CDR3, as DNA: TGTGCCAGCAGCTCACCCGTCGACAGGGGTCGCGAGCAGTTCTTC. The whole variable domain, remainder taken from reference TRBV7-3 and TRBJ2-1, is GAGVSQTPSNKVTEKGKYVELRCDPISGHTALYWYRQSLGQGPEFLIYFQGTGAADDSGLPNDRFFAVRPEGSVSTLKIQRTERGDSAVYLCASSSPVDRGREQFFGPGTRLTVL.

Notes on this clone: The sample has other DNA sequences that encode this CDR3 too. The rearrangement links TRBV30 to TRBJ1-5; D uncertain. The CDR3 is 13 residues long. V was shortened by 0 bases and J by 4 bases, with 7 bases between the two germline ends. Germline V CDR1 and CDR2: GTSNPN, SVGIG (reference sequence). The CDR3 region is CAWSVRGNQPQHF. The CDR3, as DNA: TGTGCCTGGAGTGTACGAGGGAATCAGCCCCAGCATTTT.

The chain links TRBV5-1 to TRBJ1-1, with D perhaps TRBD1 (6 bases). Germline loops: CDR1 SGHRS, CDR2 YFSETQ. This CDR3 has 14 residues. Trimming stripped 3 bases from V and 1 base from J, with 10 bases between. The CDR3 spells CASSSDRPNTEAFF. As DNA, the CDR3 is TGCGCCAGCAGCTCCGACAGGCCGAACACTGAAGCTTTCTTT.

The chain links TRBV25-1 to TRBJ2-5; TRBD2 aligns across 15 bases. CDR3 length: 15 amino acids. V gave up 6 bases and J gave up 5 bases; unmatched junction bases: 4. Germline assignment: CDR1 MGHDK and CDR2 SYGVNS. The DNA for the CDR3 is TGTGCCAGCAGCGGACTAGCGGGAGGGTGGGAGACCCAGTACTTC. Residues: CASSGLAGGWETQYF.